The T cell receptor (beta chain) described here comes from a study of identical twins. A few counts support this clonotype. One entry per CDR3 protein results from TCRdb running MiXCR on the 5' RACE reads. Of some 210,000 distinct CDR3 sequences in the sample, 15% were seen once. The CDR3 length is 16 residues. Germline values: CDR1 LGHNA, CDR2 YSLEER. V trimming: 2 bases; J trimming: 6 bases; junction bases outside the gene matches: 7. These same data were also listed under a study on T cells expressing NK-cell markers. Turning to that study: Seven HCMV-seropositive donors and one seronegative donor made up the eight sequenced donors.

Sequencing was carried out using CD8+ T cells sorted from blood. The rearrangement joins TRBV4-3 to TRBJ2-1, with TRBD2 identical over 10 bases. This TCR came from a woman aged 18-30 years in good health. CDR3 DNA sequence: TGCGCCAGCAGCCAAACCCTAGCGGGAGTTGCCAATGAGCAGTTCTTC. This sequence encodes CASSQTLAGVANEQFF.